The clone carrying this T cell receptor beta chain was observed once. The data belong to a study of blood T cell repertoires in COVID-19. Study summary: The United States, Italy and Spain supplied acute and convalescent COVID-19 samples.

How the authors handled the data: From reference gene primer amplification, estimates of nucleated cell counts were derived. Repertoires were generated with immunoSEQ multiplex PCR, while TCRdb's copy carries only in-frame clones and drops some. The V and J calls and the clone size are those of that table, but D and trimming were determined from the DNA. Of 200,000 to 250,000 clones listed, about 90% are singletons. Germline V lookup: CDR1 SEHNR, CDR2 FQNEAQ (reference sequence). This CDR3 is 16 amino acids long. Trimming cost V 5 bases and J 8 bases; bases outside gene matches: 17. This chain uses TRBV7-9 with TRBJ1-2; 7 positions agree with TRBD1. The clonotype originates from a man between 25 and 39 years old with acute or convalescent COVID-19. The sequencing input was peripheral blood. The CDR3 loop reads CASSAEIQGRSVGYTF. The CDR3 bases are TGTGCCAGCAGCGCAGAGATACAGGGGAGGTCCGTGGGCTACACCTTC.